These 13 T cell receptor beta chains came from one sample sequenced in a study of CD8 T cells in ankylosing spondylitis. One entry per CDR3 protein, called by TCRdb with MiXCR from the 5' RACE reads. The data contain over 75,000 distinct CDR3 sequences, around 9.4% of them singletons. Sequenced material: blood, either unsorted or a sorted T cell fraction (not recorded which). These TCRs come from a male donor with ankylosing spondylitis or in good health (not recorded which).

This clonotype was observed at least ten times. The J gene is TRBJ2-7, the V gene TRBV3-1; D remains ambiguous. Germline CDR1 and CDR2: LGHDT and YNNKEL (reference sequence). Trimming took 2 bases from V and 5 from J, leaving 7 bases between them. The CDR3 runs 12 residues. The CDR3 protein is CASSQSVNEQYF. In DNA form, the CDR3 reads TGTGCCAGCAGCCAATCGGTCAACGAGCAGTACTTC.

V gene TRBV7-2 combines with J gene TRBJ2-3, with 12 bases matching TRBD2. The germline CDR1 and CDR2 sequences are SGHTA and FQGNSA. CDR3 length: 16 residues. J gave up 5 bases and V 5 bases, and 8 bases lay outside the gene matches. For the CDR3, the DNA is TGTGCCAGCAGCAGCTCTAGCGGGGGGGCATTAGATACGCAGTATTTT. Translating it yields CASSSSSGGALDTQYF.

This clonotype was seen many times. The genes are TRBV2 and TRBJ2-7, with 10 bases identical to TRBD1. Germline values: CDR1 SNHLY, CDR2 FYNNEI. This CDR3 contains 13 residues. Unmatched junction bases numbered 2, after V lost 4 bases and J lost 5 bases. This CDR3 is CASSGTGGNEQYF. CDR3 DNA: TGTGCCAGCAGTGGGACAGGGGGTAACGAGCAGTACTTC.

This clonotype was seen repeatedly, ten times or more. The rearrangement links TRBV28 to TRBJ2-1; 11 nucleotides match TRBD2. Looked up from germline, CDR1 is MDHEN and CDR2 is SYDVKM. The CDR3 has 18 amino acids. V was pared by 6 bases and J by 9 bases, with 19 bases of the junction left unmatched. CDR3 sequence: CASRSVTSGGIYLLEQFF. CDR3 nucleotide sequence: TGTGCCAGCAGATCCGTCACTAGCGGGGGCATCTATCTTCTTGAGCAGTTCTTC.

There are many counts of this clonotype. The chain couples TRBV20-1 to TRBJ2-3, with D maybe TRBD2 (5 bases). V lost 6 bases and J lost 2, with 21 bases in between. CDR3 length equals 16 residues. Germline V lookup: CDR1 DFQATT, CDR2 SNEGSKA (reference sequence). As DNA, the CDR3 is TGCAGTGCAATTCCCCGGATTGCCGGGGACACAGATACGCAGTATTTT. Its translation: CSAIPRIAGDTDTQYF.

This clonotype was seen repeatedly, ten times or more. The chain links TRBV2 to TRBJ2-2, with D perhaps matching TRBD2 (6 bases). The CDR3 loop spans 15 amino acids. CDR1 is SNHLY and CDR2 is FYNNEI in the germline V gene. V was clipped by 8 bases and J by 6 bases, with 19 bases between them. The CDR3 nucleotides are TGTGCCAGCGGAGACGGGAAACTAGCCCCCGGGGAGCTGTTTTTT. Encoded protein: CASGDGKLAPGELFF.

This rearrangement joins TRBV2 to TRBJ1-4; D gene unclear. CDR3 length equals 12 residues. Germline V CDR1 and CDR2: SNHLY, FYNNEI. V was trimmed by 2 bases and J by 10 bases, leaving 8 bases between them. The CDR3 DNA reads TGTGCCAGCAGTGAAAGGGCAAGAAAACTGTTTTTT. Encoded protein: CASSERARKLFF. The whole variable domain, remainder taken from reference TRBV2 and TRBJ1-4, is EPEVTQTPSHQVTQMGQEVILRCVPISNHLYFYWYRQILGQKVEFLVSFYNNEISEKSEIFDDQFSVERPDGSNFTLKIRSTKLEDSAMYFCASSERARKLFFGSGTQLSVL.

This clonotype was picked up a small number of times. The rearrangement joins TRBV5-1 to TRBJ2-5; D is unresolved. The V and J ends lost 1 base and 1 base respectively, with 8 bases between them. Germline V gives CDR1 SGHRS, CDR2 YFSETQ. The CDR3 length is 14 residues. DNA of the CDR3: TGCGCCAGCAGCTTGAAGCAGGCCCAAGAGACCCAGTACTTC. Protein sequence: CASSLKQAQETQYF.

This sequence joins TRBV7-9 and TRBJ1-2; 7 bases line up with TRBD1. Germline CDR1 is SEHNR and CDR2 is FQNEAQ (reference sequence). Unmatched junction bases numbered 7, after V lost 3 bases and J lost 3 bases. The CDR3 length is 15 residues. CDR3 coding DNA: TGTGCCAGCAGCTTCCCAGGCAGGGGGGACTATGGCTACACCTTC. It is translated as CASSFPGRGDYGYTF.

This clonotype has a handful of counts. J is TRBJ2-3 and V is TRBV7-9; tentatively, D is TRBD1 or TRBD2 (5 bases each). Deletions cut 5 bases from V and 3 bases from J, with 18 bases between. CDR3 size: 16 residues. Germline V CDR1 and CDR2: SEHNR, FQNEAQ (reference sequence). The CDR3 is CASSKPPRGETDTQYF. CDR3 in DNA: TGTGCCAGCAGCAAGCCCCCCCGGGGCGAGACAGATACGCAGTATTTT.

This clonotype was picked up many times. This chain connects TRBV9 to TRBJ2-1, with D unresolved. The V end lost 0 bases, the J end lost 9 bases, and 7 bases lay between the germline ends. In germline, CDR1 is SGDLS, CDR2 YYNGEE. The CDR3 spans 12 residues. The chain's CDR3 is CASSVGDLEQFF. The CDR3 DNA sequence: TGTGCCAGCAGCGTAGGGGATCTTGAGCAGTTCTTC. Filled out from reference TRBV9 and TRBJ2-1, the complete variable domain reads DSGVTQTPKHLITATGQRVTLRCSPRSGDLSVYWYQQSLDQGLQFLIQYYNGEERAKGNILERFSAQQFPDLHSELNLSSLELGDSALYFCASSVGDLEQFFGPGTRLTVL.

The CDR3 is CASSTGIRPNNEQFF. The CDR3 DNA follows: TGTGCCAGTAGTACGGGAATAAGACCGAACAATGAGCAGTTCTTC. V and J are TRBV19 and TRBJ2-1; tentatively, D is TRBD2 (5 bases). Trimming shortened V by 4 bases and J by 5 bases, and 15 bases separated the two germline ends. The CDR3 consists of 15 residues. CDR1 is LNHDA and CDR2 is SQIVND in the germline V gene (reference sequence).

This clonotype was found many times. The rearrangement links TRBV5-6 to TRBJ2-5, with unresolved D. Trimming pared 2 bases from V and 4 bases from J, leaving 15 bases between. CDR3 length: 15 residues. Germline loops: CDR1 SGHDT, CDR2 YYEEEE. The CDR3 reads CASSLLGPTRETQYF. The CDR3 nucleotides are TGTGCCAGCAGCTTATTAGGGCCCACGCGAGAGACCCAGTACTTC. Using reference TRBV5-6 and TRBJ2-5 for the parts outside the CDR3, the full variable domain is DAGVTQSPTHLIKTRGQQVTLRCSPKSGHDTVSWYQQALGQGPQFIFQYYEEEERQRGNFPDRFSGHQFPNYSSELNVNALLLGDSALYLCASSLLGPTRETQYFGPGTRLLVL.